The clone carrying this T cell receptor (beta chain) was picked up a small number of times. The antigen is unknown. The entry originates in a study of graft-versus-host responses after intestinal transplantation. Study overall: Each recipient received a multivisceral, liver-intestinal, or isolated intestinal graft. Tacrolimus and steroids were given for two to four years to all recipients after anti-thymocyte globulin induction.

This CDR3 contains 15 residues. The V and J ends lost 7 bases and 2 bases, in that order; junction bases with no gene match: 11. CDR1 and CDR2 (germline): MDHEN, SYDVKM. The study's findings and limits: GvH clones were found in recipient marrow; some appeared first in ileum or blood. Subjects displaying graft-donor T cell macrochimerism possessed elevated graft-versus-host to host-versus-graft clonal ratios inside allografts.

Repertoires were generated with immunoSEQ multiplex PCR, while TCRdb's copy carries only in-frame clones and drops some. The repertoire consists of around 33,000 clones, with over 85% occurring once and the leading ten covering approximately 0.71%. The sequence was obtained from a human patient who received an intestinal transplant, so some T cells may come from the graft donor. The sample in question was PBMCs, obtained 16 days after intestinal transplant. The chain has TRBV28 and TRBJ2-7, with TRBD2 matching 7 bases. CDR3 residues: CASTPTGGQAYEQYF. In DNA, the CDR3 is TGTGCCAGCACCCCGACGGGGGGTCAAGCCTACGAGCAGTACTTC. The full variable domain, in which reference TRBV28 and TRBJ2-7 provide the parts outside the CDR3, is DVKVTQSSRYLVKRTGEKVFLECVQDMDHENMFWYRQDPGLGLRLIYFSYDVKMKEKGDIPEGYSVSREKKERFSLILESASTNQTSMYLCASTPTGGQAYEQYFGPGTRLTVT.